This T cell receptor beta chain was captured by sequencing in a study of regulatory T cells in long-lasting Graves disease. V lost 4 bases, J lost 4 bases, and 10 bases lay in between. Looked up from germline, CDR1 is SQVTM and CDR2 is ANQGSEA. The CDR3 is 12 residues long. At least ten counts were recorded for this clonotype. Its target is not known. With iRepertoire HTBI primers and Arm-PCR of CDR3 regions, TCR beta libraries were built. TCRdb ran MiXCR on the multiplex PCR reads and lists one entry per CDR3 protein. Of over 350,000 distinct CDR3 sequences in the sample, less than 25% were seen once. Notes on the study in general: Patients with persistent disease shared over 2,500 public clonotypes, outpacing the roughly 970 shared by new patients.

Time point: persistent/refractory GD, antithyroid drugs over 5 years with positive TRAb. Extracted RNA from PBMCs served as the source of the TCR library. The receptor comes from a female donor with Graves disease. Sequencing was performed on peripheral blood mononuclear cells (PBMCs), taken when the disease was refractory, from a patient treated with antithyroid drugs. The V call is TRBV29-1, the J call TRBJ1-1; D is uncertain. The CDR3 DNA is TGCAGCGTTGCAGCAGTGATCACTGAAGCTTTCTTT. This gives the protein CSVAAVITEAFF.